Listed below are T cell receptor beta chains from one sample, sequenced in a study of blood T cell repertoires in COVID-19. The assay was immunoSEQ multiplex PCR, and TCRdb's table has in-frame clones only and misses some. Among 150,000 to 200,000 clones listed, over 80% were seen once. The sequenced material came from peripheral blood. Receptors were obtained from a man aged 25 to 45 with COVID-19, enrolled during active disease. Both conserved end residues are part of each CDR3. A D gene is named only where the DNA matches it firmly. Some rows mark clone size as missing; the rest say once, few, many or name a class of expanded clone.

abundance	v_gene	d_gene	j_gene	CDR3aa	CDR3nt
once	TRBV15	TRBD1	TRBJ2-5	CATSSPGTGKTQETQYF	TGTGCCACCAGCAGTCCAGGGACAGGGAAAACTCAAGAGACCCAGTACTTC
-	TRBV28	-	TRBJ1-4	CASSSNSDTNEKLFF	TGTGCCAGCAGTTCGAACAGTGATACTAATGAAAAACTGTTTTTT
-	TRBV28	-	TRBJ2-7	CASSSGGRSYEQYF	TGTGCCAGCAGTTCAGGGGGGAGGTCCTACGAGCAGTACTTC
few	TRBV19	TRBD2	TRBJ2-3	CASSSPHGERGDTDTQYF	TGTGCCAGTAGTTCTCCACACGGGGAGCGGGGGGACACAGATACGCAGTATTTT
-	TRBV4-3	TRBD1	TRBJ2-7	CASSQQQGAGSSYEQYF	TGCGCCAGCAGCCAACAGCAGGGGGCCGGATCATCCTACGAGCAGTACTTC
few	TRBV12-3/TRBV12-4	TRBD1	TRBJ1-2	CASSSDRAEGYTF	TGTGCCAGCAGTTCGGACAGGGCCGAGGGCTACACCTTC
few	TRBV6-2/TRBV6-3	TRBD2	TRBJ2-3	CASSYEAGGMADTQYF	TGTGCCAGCAGTTACGAAGCGGGGGGTATGGCAGATACGCAGTATTTT
once	TRBV15	-	TRBJ2-5	CATSRVLSETQYF	TGTGCCACCAGCAGAGTACTGAGCGAGACCCAGTACTTC
-	TRBV18	-	TRBJ1-3	CASSPAGGVSGNTIYF	TGTGCCAGCTCGCCCGCGGGGGGCGTCTCTGGAAACACCATATATTTT
-	TRBV7-6	-	TRBJ2-7	CASSPQRGGSYEQYF	TGTGCCAGCAGCCCCCAGAGAGGAGGCTCCTACGAGCAGTACTTC
once	TRBV15	-	TRBJ1-2	CATSRAFGAGDYGYTF	TGTGCCACCAGCAGAGCCTTCGGGGCAGGGGACTATGGCTACACCTTC
-	TRBV9	-	TRBJ1-2	CASSVGGVTGNGYTF	TGTGCCAGCAGCGTAGGTGGTGTGACAGGTAATGGCTACACCTTC
-	TRBV4-2	TRBD1	TRBJ2-1	CASSQGRTGFNEQFF	TGTGCCAGCAGCCAAGGGCGGACAGGGTTCAATGAGCAGTTCTTC
-	TRBV5-1	-	TRBJ1-1	CASSLGPGYVNTEAFF	TGCGCCAGCAGCTTGGGGCCAGGGTACGTGAACACTGAAGCTTTCTTT
-	TRBV10-3	TRBD1	TRBJ1-2	CAISESRQGFYGYTF	TGTGCCATCAGTGAGTCGAGACAGGGTTTTTATGGCTACACCTTC
-	TRBV2	-	TRBJ1-5	CASSIARNQPQHF	TGTGCCAGCAGTATTGCCAGAAATCAGCCCCAGCATTTT
-	TRBV6-6	-	TRBJ1-5	CASGTDYQSAQHF	TGTGCCAGCGGGACGGACTACCAATCAGCCCAGCATTTT
-	TRBV5-8	-	TRBJ2-7	CASSWVGAPSYEQYF	TGTGCCAGCTCCTGGGTGGGGGCCCCATCCTACGAGCAGTACTTC
-	TRBV27	TRBD1	TRBJ2-7	CASSLRSGQDEQYF	TGTGCCAGCAGTTTACGATCAGGACAGGACGAGCAGTACTTC
-	TRBV4-1	-	TRBJ2-7	CASSQEYMREQYF	TGCGCCAGCAGCCAAGAATATATGAGGGAGCAGTACTTC
once	TRBV6-2/TRBV6-3	-	TRBJ1-5	CASSYRGWQGNQPQHF	TGTGCCAGCAGTTACCGAGGGTGGCAGGGCAATCAGCCCCAGCATTTT
-	TRBV6-6	-	TRBJ2-1	CASSLNRDTIYNEQFF	TGTGCCAGCAGCCTAAACCGGGACACGATCTACAATGAGCAGTTCTTC
once	TRBV28	TRBD1	TRBJ1-1	CASSLDRVERNTEAFF	TGTGCCAGCAGTTTAGACAGGGTAGAGCGGAACACTGAAGCTTTCTTT
-	TRBV6-5	TRBD1	TRBJ1-5	CASSYDRALEQPQHF	TGTGCCAGCAGTTATGACAGGGCCTTGGAGCAGCCCCAGCATTTT
-	TRBV7-9	-	TRBJ1-5	CASSFTENSNQPQHF	TGTGCCAGCAGTTTCACAGAGAATAGCAATCAGCCCCAGCATTTT
-	TRBV5-4	TRBD1	TRBJ1-1	CASSWDRGNTEAFF	TGTGCCAGCAGCTGGGACAGGGGGAACACTGAAGCTTTCTTT
-	TRBV6-2/TRBV6-3	TRBD1	TRBJ2-7	CASSYLDRGPYEQYF	TGTGCCAGCAGTTATCTGGACAGGGGCCCTTACGAGCAGTACTTC
-	TRBV27	TRBD2	TRBJ2-7	CASSTGTSNEQYF	TGTGCCAGCAGCACCGGGACTAGTAACGAGCAGTACTTC
-	TRBV6-6	-	TRBJ2-5	CASSFGVWETQYF	TGTGCCAGCAGTTTCGGGGTTTGGGAGACCCAGTACTTC
-	TRBV30	-	TRBJ1-1	CAWSRGGLAEAFF	TGTGCCTGGAGTAGGGGGGGTTTGGCTGAAGCTTTCTTT
-	TRBV5-8	TRBD1	TRBJ2-7	CASSLTWDRPYEQYF	TGTGCCAGCAGCTTGACGTGGGACAGGCCCTACGAGCAGTACTTC
once	TRBV21-1	-	TRBJ1-5	CASSKGRGQGKSCSNQPQHF	TGTGCCAGCAGCAAAGGACGGGGACAGGGCAAATCTTGTAGCAATCAGCCCCAGCATTTT
-	TRBV27	TRBD2	TRBJ2-7	CASSLLRGGGSYEQYF	TGTGCCAGCAGTTTGCTCCGGGGGGGCGGGTCCTACGAGCAGTACTTC
once	TRBV2	TRBD1	TRBJ2-1	CASRKETGGPYEQFF	TGTGCCAGCAGAAAGGAAACAGGGGGCCCCTATGAGCAGTTCTTC
-	TRBV6-5	-	TRBJ1-2	CASSSSGTVYGYTF	TGTGCCAGCAGTTCAAGCGGGACCGTATATGGCTACACCTTC
-	TRBV7-9	-	TRBJ2-1	CASSLVGEGESSYNEQFF	TGTGCCAGCAGCTTAGTCGGCGAGGGAGAGAGCTCCTACAATGAGCAGTTCTTC
-	TRBV11-2	-	TRBJ2-7	CASSPISYEQYF	TGTGCCAGCAGCCCCATCTCCTACGAGCAGTACTTC
-	TRBV5-1	TRBD2	TRBJ2-1	CASSLTSVSSYNEQFF	TGCGCCAGCAGCTTGACTAGCGTAAGCTCCTACAATGAGCAGTTCTTC
-	TRBV18	TRBD1	TRBJ1-1	CASPTGDRVDTEAFF	TGTGCCAGCCCAACGGGGGACAGGGTGGACACTGAAGCTTTCTTT
-	TRBV23-1	-	TRBJ1-6	CASSHLGNSPLHF	TGCGCCAGCAGTCACCTCGGGAATTCACCCCTCCACTTT
-	TRBV9	-	TRBJ1-2	CASKPGDRYGYTF	TGTGCCAGCAAACCAGGGGACCGTTATGGCTACACCTTC
-	TRBV5-6	TRBD2	TRBJ2-7	CASSFSTILARLSYEQYF	TGTGCCAGCAGCTTTTCCACCATACTAGCGCGTCTGTCCTACGAGCAGTACTTC
-	TRBV28	TRBD1	TRBJ1-5	CASSLLGQVDQPQHF	TGTGCCAGCAGTTTACTTGGACAGGTGGATCAGCCCCAGCATTTT
few	TRBV4-2	TRBD2	TRBJ2-3	CASASGAGDTDTQYF	TGTGCCAGCGCCTCCGGAGCGGGGGACACAGATACGCAGTATTTT
-	TRBV7-2	-	TRBJ1-6	CASSYLGGANNSPLHF	TGTGCCAGCAGCTACCTAGGAGGGGCAAATAATTCACCCCTCCACTTT
few	TRBV19	TRBD2	TRBJ2-3	CASRTSGVTDTQYF	TGTGCCAGTAGGACTAGCGGGGTCACAGATACGCAGTATTTT
once	TRBV27	TRBD1	TRBJ2-3	CASGDRASTDTQYF	TGTGCCAGCGGGGACAGGGCTAGCACAGATACGCAGTATTTT
-	TRBV4-1	TRBD1	TRBJ2-7	CASSSRDRGAYEQYF	TGCGCCAGCAGCTCACGGGACAGGGGGGCCTACGAGCAGTACTTC
-	TRBV2	-	TRBJ1-6	CASKGDYNSPLHF	TGTGCCAGCAAAGGGGATTATAATTCACCCCTCCACTTT